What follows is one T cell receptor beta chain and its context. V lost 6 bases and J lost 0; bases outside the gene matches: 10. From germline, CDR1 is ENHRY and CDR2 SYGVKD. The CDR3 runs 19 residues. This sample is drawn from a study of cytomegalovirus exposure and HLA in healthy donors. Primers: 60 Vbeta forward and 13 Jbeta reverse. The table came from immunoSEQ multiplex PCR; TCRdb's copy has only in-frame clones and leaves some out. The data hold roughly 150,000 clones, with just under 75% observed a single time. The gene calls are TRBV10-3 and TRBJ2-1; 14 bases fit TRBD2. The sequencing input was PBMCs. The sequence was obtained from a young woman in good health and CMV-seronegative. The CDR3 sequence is CAIRAGTSGRGGSYNEQFF. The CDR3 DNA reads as TGTGCCATCAGAGCCGGGACTAGCGGGAGAGGGGGCTCCTACAATGAGCAGTTCTTC.